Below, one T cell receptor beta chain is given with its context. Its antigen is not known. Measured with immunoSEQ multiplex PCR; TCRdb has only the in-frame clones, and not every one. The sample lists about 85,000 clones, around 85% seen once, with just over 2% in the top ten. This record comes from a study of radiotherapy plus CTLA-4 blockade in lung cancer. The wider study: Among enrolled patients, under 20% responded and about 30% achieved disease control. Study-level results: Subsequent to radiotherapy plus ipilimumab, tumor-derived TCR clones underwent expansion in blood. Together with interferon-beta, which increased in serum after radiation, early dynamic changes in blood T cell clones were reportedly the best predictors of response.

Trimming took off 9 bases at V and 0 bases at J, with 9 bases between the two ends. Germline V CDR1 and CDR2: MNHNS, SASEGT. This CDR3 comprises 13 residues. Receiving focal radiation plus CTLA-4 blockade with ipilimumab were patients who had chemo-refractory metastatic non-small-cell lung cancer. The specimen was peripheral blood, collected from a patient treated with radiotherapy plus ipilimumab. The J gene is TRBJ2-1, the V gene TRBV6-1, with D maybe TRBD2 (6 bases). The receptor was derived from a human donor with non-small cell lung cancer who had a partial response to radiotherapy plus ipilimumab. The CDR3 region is CASLALSYNEQFF. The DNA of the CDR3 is TGTGCCAGTCTAGCGCTCTCCTACAATGAGCAGTTCTTC.